The rows below give T cell receptor beta chains drawn from one sample of a study of T cell changes during pregnancy in multiple sclerosis. TCRdb keeps only in-frame clones here, not all; method: immunoSEQ multiplex PCR. The table records about 38,000 clones, around 92% of them present only once. This material consisted of CD8+ T cells from peripheral blood mononuclear cells, taken after pregnancy. The receptor source for this set is a female donor with multiple sclerosis, enrolled in a pregnancy study. The CDR3 runs from the conserved cysteine through the conserved F or W. The order of the fields is J gene, D gene, clone size, V gene, CDR3 DNA, CDR3 protein. A D gene is named only where the DNA matches it firmly. Some rows have no size entry. The others give once, few or many, or a class for an expanded clone.

>TRBJ2-7|-|-|TRBV14
TGTGCCAGCAGCCAAGAGAGTTACGAGCAGTACTTC
CASSQESYEQYF
>TRBJ2-7|-|-|TRBV10-1
TGCGCCAGCAGTGAGGGACACTCCTACGAGCAGTACTTC
CASSEGHSYEQYF
>TRBJ1-1|-|-|TRBV9
TGTGCCAGCAGCGTAGCTAGTAGGGGACTAGAGACTGAAGCTTTCTTT
CASSVASRGLETEAFF
>TRBJ1-2|TRBD1|-|TRBV28
TGTGCCAGCAGTCGACAGGGCGTGGATGGCTACACCTTC
CASSRQGVDGYTF
>TRBJ1-1|-|-|TRBV6-4
TGTGCCAGCAGACTACAGGGCCGGAGCACTGAAGCTTTCTTT
CASRLQGRSTEAFF
>TRBJ2-3|TRBD2|once|TRBV5-6
TGTGCCAGCAGCTGGACTATACTAGCGGGGAGCTTAGATACGCAGTATTTT
CASSWTILAGSLDTQYF
>TRBJ2-2|-|once|TRBV7-2
TGTGCCAGCAGCTTACTACCGAACACCGGGGAGCTGTTTTTT
CASSLLPNTGELFF
>TRBJ2-1|TRBD1|-|TRBV27
TGTGCCAGCAGTCCGGGACAGCTGAATGAGCAGTTCTTC
CASSPGQLNEQFF
>TRBJ1-2|TRBD1|-|TRBV5-3
TGTGCCAGAAGCCCCACCCCGGACAGGGGGCTTAAGAGTTATGGCTACACCTTC
CARSPTPDRGLKSYGYTF
>TRBJ1-1|-|few|TRBV30
TGTGCCTGGACCGCGACCCGTATGCGGGACACTGAAGCTTTCTTT
CAWTATRMRDTEAFF
>TRBJ2-1|TRBD2|-|TRBV25-1
TGTGCCAGCAGTGATCCCGCGACTAGCGGGGGCACCAACAATGAGCAGTTCTTC
CASSDPATSGGTNNEQFF
>TRBJ1-2|-|-|TRBV5-4
TGTGCCAGCAGCCGCATGCGGGTTGGCGGAACTAACTATGGCTACACCTTC
CASSRMRVGGTNYGYTF
>TRBJ2-1|TRBD1|few|TRBV7-9
TGTGCCAGCAGCCGAACCGGGACAGGGATCCAGGTTGAGCAGTTCTTC
CASSRTGTGIQVEQFF
>TRBJ2-7|TRBD2|-|TRBV10-3
TGTGCCATCTTAGCGGGTGGGGGACTAAACGAGCAGTACTTC
CAILAGGGLNEQYF
>TRBJ2-7|-|-|TRBV6-5
TGTGCCAGCAGCCACTTCGGGGACACCTACGAGCAGTACTTC
CASSHFGDTYEQYF
>TRBJ2-3|-|-|TRBV6-1
TGTGCCAGCAGTGAAGCCCGACACCGGTGGGCAGATACGCAGTATTTT
CASSEARHRWADTQYF
>TRBJ2-1|-|-|TRBV7-9
TGTGCCAGCAGCTTACAACCAGGGTATCTGGGCAACGGGCAGTTCTTC
CASSLQPGYLGNGQFF
>TRBJ1-1|-|-|TRBV28
TGTGCCAGCAGTTTACAGGATTTAGTCACTGAAGCTTTCTTT
CASSLQDLVTEAFF
>TRBJ2-7|-|-|TRBV7-9
TGTGCCAGCAGCTTAACTTCAGGGGAGTACGAGCAGTACTTC
CASSLTSGEYEQYF
>TRBJ2-7|TRBD1|-|TRBV27
TGTGCCAGCAGTTTACAGGGGTGGAGGACAGGGGACATGTACGAGCAGTACTTC
CASSLQGWRTGDMYEQYF
>TRBJ2-1|TRBD2|-|TRBV2
TGTGCCAGCAGTGAGGCGGGAGAGGAGTTCTTC
CASSEAGEEFF
>TRBJ2-3|TRBD2|few|TRBV9
TGTGCCAGCAGCCTCTGGGCTAGCGGGGTTGGTACGCAGTATTTT
CASSLWASGVGTQYF
>TRBJ2-1|TRBD2|-|TRBV18
TGTGCCAGCTCACCTCCTATTACTAGCGGGGACAATGAGCAGTTCTTC
CASSPPITSGDNEQFF
>TRBJ2-4|TRBD2|once|TRBV4-2
TGTGCCAGCAGCCAAGGGACTAGCGGGAGGGAATATTTGAGACAAAAAAACATTCAGTACTTC
CASSQGTSGREYLRQKNIQYF
>TRBJ2-1|TRBD2|once|TRBV7-3
TGTGCCAGCAGCTTAACGACTAGCGGGGTACTCAATGAGCAGTTCTTC
CASSLTTSGVLNEQFF
>TRBJ2-3|TRBD2|-|TRBV27
TGTGCCAGCAGTACACTAGCGGGTCCTAGCACAGATACGCAGTATTTT
CASSTLAGPSTDTQYF
>TRBJ2-1|-|few|TRBV7-3
TGTGCCAGCAGCTTCACGAGGGTCCAGAGGAATGAGCAGTTCTTC
CASSFTRVQRNEQFF
>TRBJ2-7|TRBD2|-|TRBV2
TGTGCCAGCAGTGAAACTGGGGGGGAGAAGGACGAGCAGTACTTC
CASSETGGEKDEQYF
>TRBJ2-2|-|-|TRBV1
TGCACCAGCAGCCACGCTGGAAGGGGCGGGGAGCTGTTTTTT
CTSSHAGRGGELFF
>TRBJ2-7|TRBD2|many|TRBV11-2
TGTGCCAGCACCCCCAGCGGGGCCTCCTACGAGCAGTACTTC
CASTPSGASYEQYF
>TRBJ1-2|TRBD1|-|TRBV7-2
TGTGCCAGCAGCTTACCATTCGGGACAGCATCCTTTACCTATGGCTACACCTTC
CASSLPFGTASFTYGYTF
>TRBJ1-5|-|once|TRBV28
TGTGCCAGCGGAGTTAGTCAGCCCCAGCATTTT
CASGVSQPQHF
>TRBJ1-3|-|-|TRBV28
TGTGCCAGCAGTTTACTACGAGCTGGAAACACCATATATTTT
CASSLLRAGNTIYF
>TRBJ2-7|TRBD2|-|TRBV2
TGTGCCAGCAACGCGGGGGGCACCCTCGAGCAGTACTTC
CASNAGGTLEQYF
>TRBJ1-6|-|-|TRBV7-9
TGTGCCAGCAGCCGCGACAGTTACTCACCCCTCCACTTT
CASSRDSYSPLHF
>TRBJ2-1|-|-|TRBV27
TGTGCCAGCAGTTTCCACAAGTATGAGCAGTTCTTC
CASSFHKYEQFF
>TRBJ2-5|TRBD2|-|TRBV9
TGTGCCAGCAGCGTAGGAGCGGGAGAAGAGACCCAGTACTTC
CASSVGAGEETQYF
>TRBJ2-7|-|-|TRBV5-3
TGTGCCAGAAGCTTTGGGTGGCAGAAGGGAGACGAGCAGTACTTC
CARSFGWQKGDEQYF
>TRBJ1-4|TRBD1|once|TRBV5-5
TGTGCCAGCAGACAGGGGGGATCAACTAATGAAAAACTGTTTTTT
CASRQGGSTNEKLFF
>TRBJ1-3|-|-|TRBV13
TGTGCCAGCAGCGGGAACAGGGCTAGTACTTCAGGAAACACCATATATTTT
CASSGNRASTSGNTIYF
>TRBJ2-7|-|-|TRBV7-3
TGTGCCAGCAGCTTAGGCTTCTCCTACGAGCAGTACTTC
CASSLGFSYEQYF
>TRBJ2-3|TRBD2|few|TRBV7-9
TGTGCCAGCAGCTTAGGAGCGGGGCCAGATACGCAGTATTTT
CASSLGAGPDTQYF
>TRBJ2-7|-|-|TRBV5-5
TGTGCCAGCAGCCAAGGTGACTTGGGGCTCCTTCCCTACGAGCAGTACTTC
CASSQGDLGLLPYEQYF
>TRBJ2-3|TRBD2|once|TRBV27
TGTGCCAGCAGTTCTCCGACTAGCGGGGGCCGGGGAGATACGCAGTATTTT
CASSSPTSGGRGDTQYF
>TRBJ2-3|TRBD2|-|TRBV2
TGTGCCAGCAGTGGACTAGCGGGGCACACAGATACGCAGTATTTT
CASSGLAGHTDTQYF
>TRBJ2-2|TRBD2|-|TRBV6-4
TGTGCCAGCAGTGACTCACTAGCGGGAGCCGGGGAGCTGTTTTTT
CASSDSLAGAGELFF
>TRBJ1-5|-|-|TRBV5-8
TGTGCCAGCTTGAGAGGGGCGGGACAGCCCCAGCATTTT
CASLRGAGQPQHF
>TRBJ1-4|-|-|TRBV6-1
TGTGCCAGCACGCAGGGGAATGAAAAACTGTTTTTT
CASTQGNEKLFF
>TRBJ1-2|-|-|TRBV9
TGTGCCAGCAGGGGCATAGATGGCTACACCTTC
CASRGIDGYTF
>TRBJ2-7|-|-|TRBV4-1
TGCGCCAGCAGCGATAGAATCGAGCAGTACTTC
CASSDRIEQYF
>TRBJ1-2|TRBD1|-|TRBV6-5
TGTGCCAGCAGTTACTCTAGGACAGGGGGCGCGGATGGCTACACCTTC
CASSYSRTGGADGYTF
>TRBJ2-7|-|-|TRBV29-1
TGCAGCGTTGAAGGAACAGGGAGCTCCTACGAGCAGTACTTC
CSVEGTGSSYEQYF
>TRBJ2-7|-|-|TRBV4-1
TGCGCCAGCAGCCAAGATTTTAACGCGGGCTCCTACGAGCAGTACTTC
CASSQDFNAGSYEQYF
>TRBJ1-6|TRBD1|-|TRBV5-5
TGTGCCAGCAGTCAGGGGGGCACCCTCCACTTT
CASSQGGTLHF
>TRBJ2-1|-|-|TRBV12-5
TGTGCTAGTGGTCCCGCCAGAGGTGAGCAGTTCTTC
CASGPARGEQFF
>TRBJ1-1|-|-|TRBV19
TGTGCCAGTAGTATTAGGTTGGGAGGGGATACTGAAGCTTTCTTT
CASSIRLGGDTEAFF
>TRBJ2-7|-|-|TRBV15
TGTGCCACCAGCAGATTCCCTAGCGAGGGAACCTACGAGCAGTACTTC
CATSRFPSEGTYEQYF
>TRBJ1-1|TRBD1|-|TRBV28
TGTGCCAGCAGGAACAGGGGGAACACTGAAGCTTTCTTT
CASRNRGNTEAFF
>TRBJ2-4|-|-|TRBV9
TGTGCCAGCAGCGCGGGACTCTCCAAAAACATTCAGTACTTC
CASSAGLSKNIQYF